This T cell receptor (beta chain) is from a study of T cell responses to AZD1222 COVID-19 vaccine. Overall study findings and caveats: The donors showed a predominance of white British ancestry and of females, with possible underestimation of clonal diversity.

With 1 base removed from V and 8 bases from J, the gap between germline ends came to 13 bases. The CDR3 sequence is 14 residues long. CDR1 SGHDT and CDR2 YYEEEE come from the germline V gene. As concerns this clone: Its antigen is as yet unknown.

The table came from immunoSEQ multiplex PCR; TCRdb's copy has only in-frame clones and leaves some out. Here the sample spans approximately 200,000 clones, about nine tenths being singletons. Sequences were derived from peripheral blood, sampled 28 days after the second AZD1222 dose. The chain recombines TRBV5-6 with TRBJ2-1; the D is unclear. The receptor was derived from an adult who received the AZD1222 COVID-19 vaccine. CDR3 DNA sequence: TGTGCCAGCAGCTTGTTTGGCTATCAGCATGAGCAGTTCTTC. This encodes CASSLFGYQHEQFF.